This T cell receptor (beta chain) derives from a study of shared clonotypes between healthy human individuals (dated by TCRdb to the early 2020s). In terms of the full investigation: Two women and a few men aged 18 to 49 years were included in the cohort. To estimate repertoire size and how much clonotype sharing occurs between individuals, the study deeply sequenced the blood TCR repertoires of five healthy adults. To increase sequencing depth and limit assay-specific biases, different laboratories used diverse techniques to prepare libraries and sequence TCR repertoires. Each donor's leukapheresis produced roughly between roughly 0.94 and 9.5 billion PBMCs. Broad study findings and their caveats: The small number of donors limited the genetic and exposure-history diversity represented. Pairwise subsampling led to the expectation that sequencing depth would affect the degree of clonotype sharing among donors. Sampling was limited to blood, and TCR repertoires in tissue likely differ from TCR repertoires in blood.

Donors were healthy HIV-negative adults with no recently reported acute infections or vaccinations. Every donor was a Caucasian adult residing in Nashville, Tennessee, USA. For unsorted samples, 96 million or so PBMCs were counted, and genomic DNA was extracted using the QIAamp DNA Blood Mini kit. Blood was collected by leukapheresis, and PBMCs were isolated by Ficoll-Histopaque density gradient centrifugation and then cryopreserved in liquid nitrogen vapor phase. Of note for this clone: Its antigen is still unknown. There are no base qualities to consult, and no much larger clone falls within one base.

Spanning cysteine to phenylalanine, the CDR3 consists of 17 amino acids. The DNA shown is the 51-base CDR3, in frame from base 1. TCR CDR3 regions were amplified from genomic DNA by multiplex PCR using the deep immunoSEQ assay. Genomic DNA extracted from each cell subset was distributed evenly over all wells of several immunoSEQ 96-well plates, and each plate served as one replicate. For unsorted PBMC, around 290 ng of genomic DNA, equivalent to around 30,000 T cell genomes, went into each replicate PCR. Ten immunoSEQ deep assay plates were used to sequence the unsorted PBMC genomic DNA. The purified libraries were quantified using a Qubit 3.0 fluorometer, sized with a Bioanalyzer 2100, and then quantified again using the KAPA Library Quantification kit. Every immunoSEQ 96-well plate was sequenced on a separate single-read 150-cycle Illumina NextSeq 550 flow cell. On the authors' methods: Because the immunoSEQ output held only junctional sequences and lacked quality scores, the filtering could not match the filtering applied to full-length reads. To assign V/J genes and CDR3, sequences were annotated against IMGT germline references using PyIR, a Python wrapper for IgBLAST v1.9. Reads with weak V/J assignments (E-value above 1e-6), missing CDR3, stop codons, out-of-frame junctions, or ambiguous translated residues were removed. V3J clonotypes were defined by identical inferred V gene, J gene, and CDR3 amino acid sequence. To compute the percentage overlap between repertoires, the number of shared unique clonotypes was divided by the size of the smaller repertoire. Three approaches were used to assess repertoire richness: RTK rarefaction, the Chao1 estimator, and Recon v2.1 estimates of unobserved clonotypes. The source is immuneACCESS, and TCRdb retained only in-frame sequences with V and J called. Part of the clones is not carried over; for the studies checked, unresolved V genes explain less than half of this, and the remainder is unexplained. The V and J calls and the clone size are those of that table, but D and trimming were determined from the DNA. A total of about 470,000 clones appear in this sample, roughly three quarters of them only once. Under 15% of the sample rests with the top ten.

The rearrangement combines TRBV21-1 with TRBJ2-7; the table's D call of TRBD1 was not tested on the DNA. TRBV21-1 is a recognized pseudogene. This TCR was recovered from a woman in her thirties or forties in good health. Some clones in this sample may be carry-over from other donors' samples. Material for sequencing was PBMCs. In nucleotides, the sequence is TGTGCCAGCAGCAAAGAGTCGGGGACAGAGGCCTCCTACGAGCAGTACTTC. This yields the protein CASSKESGTEASYEQYF.